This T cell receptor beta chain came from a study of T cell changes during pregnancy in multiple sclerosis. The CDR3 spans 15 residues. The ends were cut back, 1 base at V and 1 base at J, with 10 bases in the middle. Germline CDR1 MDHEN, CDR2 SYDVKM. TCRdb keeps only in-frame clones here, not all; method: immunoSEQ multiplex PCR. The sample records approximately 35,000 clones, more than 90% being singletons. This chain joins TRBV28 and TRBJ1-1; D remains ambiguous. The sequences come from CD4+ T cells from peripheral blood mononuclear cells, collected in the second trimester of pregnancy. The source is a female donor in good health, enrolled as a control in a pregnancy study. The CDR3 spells CASSLSPGGNTEAFF. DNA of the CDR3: TGTGCCAGCAGTTTATCTCCGGGTGGGAACACTGAAGCTTTCTTT.